Listed below are T cell receptor beta chains from one sample, sequenced in a study of CXCR3-negative and CXCR3-positive naive CD8 T cells. One entry per CDR3 protein, without DNA, is what TCRdb gives after re-calling the 5' RACE reads. In all, the sample yields about 60,000 distinct CDR3 sequences. The specimen was naive CXCR3+ CD8+ T cells from blood. The receptors were gathered from a human donor in good health. Some clones in this sample may be carry-over from other donors' samples. Each CDR3 is given with its conserved first and last residue.

V	J	CDR3
TRBV4-2	TRBJ2-2	CASSQPLAGGDTGELFF
TRBV7-6	TRBJ1-1	CASSARTGSRTEAFF
TRBV4-2	TRBJ2-1	CASSPRASGGPYNEQFF
TRBV12-3/TRBV12-4	TRBJ1-2	CASSSAIYGYTF
TRBV11-2	TRBJ2-7	CASSLDYSRGYEQYF
TRBV9	TRBJ2-5	CASSVEGYQETQYF
TRBV28	TRBJ1-1	CASSSRTPNTEAFF
TRBV15	TRBJ2-3	CATSSFRTDTQYF
TRBV7-2	TRBJ2-7	CASSPYVGGAGEQYF
TRBV10-3	TRBJ1-1	CAIRGVAEGPNTEAFF
TRBV4-1	TRBJ2-7	CASSPVGPYEQYF
TRBV21-1	TRBJ2-7	CASSNLDRHNKQYF
TRBV12-3/TRBV12-4	TRBJ2-2	CASRSPVGARNTGELFF
TRBV6-1	TRBJ2-7	CASSEGRMSSYEQYF
TRBV12-3/TRBV12-4	TRBJ2-1	CASSLPPGTRPYNEQFF
TRBV25-1	TRBJ1-1	CASSGLEQENTEAFF
TRBV28	TRBJ1-1	CASSLAGSGAFF